One sample yielded the 30 T cell receptor beta chains listed below, sequenced in a study of T cell responses to AZD1222 COVID-19 vaccine. Measured with immunoSEQ multiplex PCR; TCRdb has only the in-frame clones, and not every one. The sample carries roughly 130,000 clones, approximately 88% recorded once. This specimen was peripheral blood, taken on day 0 of MenACWY control vaccination. The receptors were sampled from an adult in good health.

This chain uses TRBV11-1 with TRBJ2-5, with D possibly TRBD2 on 5 matching bases. CDR3 size: 14 residues. Between the trimmed V and J ends, which lost 3 bases and 5 bases, there was a span of 13 bases. Germline V gives CDR1 SGHAT, CDR2 FQDESV (reference sequence). The CDR3 region is CASSFGNLAETQYF. CDR3 nucleotide sequence: TGTGCCAGCAGCTTCGGGAATTTAGCCGAGACCCAGTACTTC. The full variable domain, its missing parts supplied by reference TRBV11-1 and TRBJ2-5, is EAEVAQSPRYKITEKSQAVAFWCDPISGHATLYWYRQILGQGPELLVQFQDESVVDDSQLPKDRFSAERLKGVDSTLKIQPAELGDSAMYLCASSFGNLAETQYFGPGTRLLVL.

J is TRBJ2-3 and V is TRBV7-9, with 11 bases matching TRBD2. V shed 5 bases, J shed 4 bases, and the junction held 5 bases outside the gene matches. This CDR3 has 15 amino acids. Germline V gene data show CDR1 as SEHNR and CDR2 as FQNEAQ (reference sequence). The DNA of the CDR3 is TGTGCCAGCAGCACCGGGACTAGCGGCCCAGATACGCAGTATTTT. It yields the protein CASSTGTSGPDTQYF.

The J gene is TRBJ2-3, the V gene TRBV15; perhaps TRBD2 as D (6 bases). Germline loops: CDR1 LNHNV, CDR2 YYDKDF (reference sequence). The CDR3 is made up of 16 amino acids. V shed 5 bases and J shed 8 bases, with 23 bases lying between them. This CDR3 is CATSSAPRGGGGTQYF. CDR3 nucleotides: TGTGCCACCAGCTCCGCGCCGCGGGGAGGAGGAGGTACGCAGTATTTT.

The chain is built from TRBV10-3 and TRBJ2-2; 7 bases match TRBD2. The CDR3 is made up of 19 amino acids. Germline CDR1 reads ENHRY; CDR2 reads SYGVKD. J was trimmed by 5 bases and V by 0 bases; bases with no gene match: 15. The CDR3 DNA reads as TGTGCCATCAGTGAGTCATTTAGCGGGCCCGGACTAGGGACCGGGGAGCTGTTTTTT. This codes for CAISESFSGPGLGTGELFF.

This clone occurred once. The DNA of the CDR3 is TGTGCCAGCAGTCATACAGGGGGAAGTACAGATACGCAGTATTTT. It encodes CASSHTGGSTDTQYF. The rearrangement links TRBV6-5 to TRBJ2-3; 8 nucleotides agree with TRBD1. V was clipped by 5 bases and J by 3 bases; unmatched bases: 7. Germline CDR1 reads MNHEY; CDR2 reads SVGAGI. The CDR3 runs 15 residues.

This sequence joins TRBV7-7 and TRBJ2-5, with D perhaps TRBD1 (6 bases). Germline CDR1 and CDR2: SSHAT and FNYEAQ (reference sequence). This CDR3 region has 13 residues. Trimming pared 4 bases from V and 6 bases from J, leaving 12 bases between. Here the CDR3 DNA reads TGTGCCAGCAGCTCAAGGGGGTTACAGACCCAGTACTTC. This gives the protein CASSSRGLQTQYF. The complete variable domain, with remaining parts taken from reference TRBV7-7 and TRBJ2-5, reads GAGVSQSPRYKVTKRGQDVTLRCDPISSHATLYWYQQALGQGPEFLTYFNYEAQPDKSGLPSDRFSAERPEGSISTLTIQRTEQRDSAMYRCASSSRGLQTQYFGPGTRLLVL.

The genes are TRBV10-3 and TRBJ2-7; a weak D match, TRBD1 (6 bases). This CDR3 has 14 amino acids. From germline, CDR1 is ENHRY and CDR2 SYGVKD. The V end was cut by 2 bases, the J end by 5 bases, with 13 bases between. As DNA, the CDR3 is TGTGCCATCAGTGAGGATGACAGGAGGAACGAGCAGTACTTC. Its protein is CAISEDDRRNEQYF.

The chain couples TRBV11-2 to TRBJ2-7; D may be TRBD1 (5 bases). The CDR3 is made up of 16 amino acids. Trimming took 5 bases from V and 4 from J, leaving 21 bases between them. Germline V gene lookup returns CDR1 SGHAT and CDR2 FQNNGV. CDR3 loop: CASSGQGFPLRYEQYF. The CDR3 DNA is TGTGCCAGCAGCGGGCAGGGCTTCCCGCTCCGATACGAGCAGTACTTC. The full variable domain, in which reference TRBV11-2 and TRBJ2-7 provide the parts outside the CDR3, is EAGVAQSPRYKIIEKRQSVAFWCNPISGHATLYWYQQILGQGPKLLIQFQNNGVVDDSQLPKDRFSAERLKGVDSTLKIQPAKLEDSAVYLCASSGQGFPLRYEQYFGPGTRLTVT.

The chain links TRBV2 to TRBJ2-1; no firm D call. Germline CDR1 SNHLY, CDR2 FYNNEI. The CDR3 is made up of 15 amino acids. V was pared by 2 bases and J by 0 bases, with 8 bases between. CDR3 in DNA: TGTGCCAGCAGTGAAAGGCCTAGCTCCTACAATGAGCAGTTCTTC. Its protein product is CASSERPSSYNEQFF.

The chain employs TRBV27 and TRBJ1-2; 12 nucleotides align to TRBD1. CDR1 MNHEY and CDR2 SMNVEV come from the germline V gene (reference sequence). This CDR3 is 13 amino acids long. The trim removed 6 bases at V and 7 bases at J, leaving 3 bases unmatched. This CDR3 is CASRGQGASGYTF. CDR3 coding DNA: TGTGCCAGCAGGGGACAGGGGGCTTCTGGCTACACCTTC.

This chain joins TRBV9 and TRBJ2-7; D gene ambiguous. V lost 6 bases to trimming and J lost 1 base, with 11 bases between them. There are 13 residues in the CDR3. Germline values: CDR1 SGDLS, CDR2 YYNGEE. The CDR3 coding sequence is TGTGCCAGCAAATTAGTACAATCCTACGAGCAGTACTTC. Protein sequence: CASKLVQSYEQYF.

The chain links TRBV19 to TRBJ2-7; 7 nucleotides match TRBD1. CDR3 length equals 13 residues. Germline V CDR1 and CDR2: LNHDA, SQIVND (reference sequence). V shed 9 bases, J shed 7 bases, and the junction held 12 bases outside the gene matches. The CDR3 DNA is TGTGCCAGCAAATTTGAGGGGGCTGGAGAGCAGTACTTC. This gives the protein CASKFEGAGEQYF.

This chain joins TRBV6-1 and TRBJ2-7; 7 positions match TRBD1. The germline CDR1 and CDR2 sequences are MNHNS and SASEGT. The CDR3 loop spans 14 amino acids. With V trimmed by 2 bases and J by 3 bases, 4 bases remained unmatched. CDR3 amino acids: CASSEQGVNYEQYF. CDR3 DNA: TGTGCCAGCAGTGAACAGGGGGTAAACTACGAGCAGTACTTC.

V usage is TRBV2 and J usage is TRBJ2-3; TRBD2 aligns across 8 bases. J lost 1 base, V lost 6 bases, and 12 bases had no gene match. Germline CDR1 SNHLY, CDR2 FYNNEI. CDR3 size: 17 residues. The CDR3 sequence: CASSRDGRALGTDTQYF. The DNA for the CDR3 is TGTGCCAGCAGCCGGGACGGGAGGGCCCTCGGCACAGATACGCAGTATTTT.

This sequence joins TRBV24-1 and TRBJ1-1, with TRBD1 matching 10 bases. J lost 8 bases, V lost 7 bases, and 0 bases had no gene match. There are 11 residues in the CDR3. The germline V gene encodes CDR1 KGHDR and CDR2 SFDVKD. This CDR3 is CATRGQGEAFF. The CDR3 DNA sequence: TGTGCCACCAGGGGACAGGGGGAAGCTTTCTTT.

The rearrangement joins TRBV18 to TRBJ2-7; D uncertain. The CDR3 sequence is 15 residues long. The germline V gene encodes CDR1 KGHSH and CDR2 LQKENI. Trimming shortened V by 6 bases and J by 4 bases, and 19 bases separated the two germline ends. CDR3 in DNA: TGTGCCAGCTCCCCCGAGGAGACGACGAGGTACGAGCAGTACTTC. Protein product: CASSPEETTRYEQYF.

The chain links TRBV14 to TRBJ2-7, with 8 positions matching TRBD2. Trimming removed 3 bases from V and 4 bases from J; junction bases left unmatched: 20. Germline lookup yields CDR1 SGHDN and CDR2 FVKESK. The CDR3 covers 19 residues. The chain's CDR3 is CASSQTFGNERESLYEQYF. The CDR3 bases are TGTGCCAGCAGCCAGACTTTTGGGAACGAGCGGGAGTCCCTTTACGAGCAGTACTTC.

This clone was seen a few times. This rearrangement joins TRBV28 to TRBJ2-1; weak D call: TRBD2 (6 bases). CDR1 and CDR2 (germline): MDHEN, SYDVKM. V shed 1 base and J shed 0 bases, with 31 bases lying between them. This CDR3 region has 23 residues. The CDR3 protein is CASSLSIFGISSASFPSYNEQFF. CDR3 nucleotide sequence: TGTGCCAGCAGTTTATCCATTTTTGGTATCTCTAGCGCAAGCTTTCCCTCCTACAATGAGCAGTTCTTC.

The rearrangement uses TRBV6-5 and TRBJ2-7, with 7 bases fitting TRBD1. This CDR3 spans 12 amino acids. V lost 7 bases and J lost 2; bases outside the gene matches: 2. Germline V gene lookup returns CDR1 MNHEY and CDR2 SVGAGI. CDR3 sequence (DNA): TGTGCCAGCAAACAGGGGACCTACGAGCAGTACTTC. This gives the protein CASKQGTYEQYF.

The gene calls are TRBV19 and TRBJ1-1; no firm D call. This CDR3 has 15 residues. V shed 5 bases and J shed 5 bases, with 18 bases lying between them. Germline V gene data show CDR1 as LNHDA and CDR2 as SQIVND (reference sequence). The CDR3 bases are TGTGCCAGTAGTGGAGGGCGTGGAAGACGAACTGAAGCTTTCTTT. It is translated as CASSGGRGRRTEAFF.

This chain uses TRBV12-3 or TRBV12-4 with TRBJ2-5; TRBD1 matches at 7 bases. The CDR3 totals 13 residues. V shed 3 bases, J shed 4 bases, and the junction held 2 bases outside the gene matches. CDR3 in DNA: TGTGCCAGCAGTTTCGCAGGGGGAGAGACCCAGTACTTC. Translated, it gives CASSFAGGETQYF.

This sequence joins TRBV6-1 and TRBJ2-3, with 9 bases identical to TRBD2. The length of the CDR3 is 16 residues. The V gene end was trimmed by 0 bases and the J gene end by 4 bases; junction bases not matched to a gene: 5. Germline CDR1 is MNHNS and CDR2 is SASEGT. The CDR3 loop is CASSEADSGRSDTQYF. The CDR3 nucleotides read TGTGCCAGCAGTGAAGCGGATAGCGGGAGATCAGATACGCAGTATTTT.

The chain recombines TRBV28 with TRBJ2-5, with a possible D match to TRBD1 (5 bases). The CDR3 length is 13 residues. CDR1 and CDR2 (germline): MDHEN, SYDVKM. Trimming left V 7 bases short and J 4 bases short, with 13 bases between. CDR3 sequence: CASTLTVPETQYF. CDR3 DNA sequence: TGTGCCAGCACCCTGACAGTTCCAGAGACCCAGTACTTC.

The chain recombines TRBV18 with TRBJ2-7; 8 bases align to TRBD2. This CDR3 is built from 14 residues. Trimming took 1 base from V and 7 from J; bases not matched to a gene: 6. The germline gives CDR1 KGHSH, CDR2 LQKENI. The CDR3 region is CASSPLAGKGEQYF. As DNA, the CDR3 is TGTGCCAGCTCACCACTAGCGGGAAAGGGGGAGCAGTACTTC.

This clone occurred once. The chain uses TRBV9 and TRBJ2-1; D could derive from TRBD1 or TRBD2 (7 bases each). V lost 0 bases and J 3 bases, leaving 19 bases between the germline ends. The germline gives CDR1 SGDLS, CDR2 YYNGEE. There are 18 residues in the CDR3. This CDR3 reads CASSVGLAENRGYNEQFF. CDR3 nucleotides: TGTGCCAGCAGCGTAGGGCTAGCGGAAAACAGGGGCTACAATGAGCAGTTCTTC.

The genes are TRBV5-6 and TRBJ1-2; TRBD1 matches 8 bases. V trimming: 5 bases; J trimming: 6 bases; junction bases outside the gene matches: 9. This CDR3 contains 14 residues. In germline, CDR1 is SGHDT, CDR2 YYEEEE. CDR3 DNA: TGTGCCAGCAGGTTGACAGGGGTGGGAGATGGCTACACCTTC. Protein: CASRLTGVGDGYTF.

This clone has only one observation. The chain combines TRBV24-1 with TRBJ2-5; unclear D gene. This CDR3 is built from 12 residues. Germline values: CDR1 KGHDR, CDR2 SFDVKD. Between the trimmed V and J ends, which lost 4 bases and 2 bases, there was a span of 4 bases. The CDR3 here is CATSEGQETQYF. The CDR3 DNA reads as TGTGCCACCAGTGAAGGACAAGAGACCCAGTACTTC.

The chain recombines TRBV7-8 with TRBJ1-4, with 7 bases matching TRBD1. The CDR3 sequence is 15 residues long. Germline trimming cut 5 bases from V and 1 base from J; bases unmatched to any gene: 4. From germline, CDR1 is SGHVS and CDR2 FQNEAQ. The CDR3 region is CASSITGVTNEKLFF. In DNA form, the CDR3 reads TGTGCCAGCAGCATAACAGGGGTAACTAATGAAAAACTGTTTTTT.

The chain employs TRBV2 and TRBJ1-1; TRBD1 might be the D (5 bases). Looked up from germline, CDR1 is SNHLY and CDR2 is FYNNEI. The CDR3 length is 15 residues. Trimming took 8 bases from V and 0 from J, leaving 16 bases between them. Written as DNA, the CDR3 is TGTGCCAGCTCCCGGCCCAGGGTGATGAACACTGAAGCTTTCTTT. It is translated as CASSRPRVMNTEAFF.

The chain couples TRBV18 to TRBJ1-5; D gene ambiguous. The CDR3 is 14 residues long. V gave up 1 base and J gave up 5 bases, with 9 bases separating them. Germline CDR1 KGHSH, CDR2 LQKENI. CDR3 protein: CASSPQRSDQPQHF. The DNA for the CDR3 is TGTGCCAGCTCACCACAGCGTAGTGATCAGCCCCAGCATTTT.